These 24 T cell receptor beta chains were sequenced from one sample in a study of type 1 regulatory T cells. TCRdb itself ran the reads through MiXCR, one entry per CDR3 protein. The sample gives about 68,000 distinct CDR3 sequences, 55% to 80% of which show up once; 7.6% is in the top ten. The antigens these receptors bind are not known. Sequenced sample: cultured T cells, either the whole culture or a sorted T cell fraction (not recorded which). Subset of the sample: Tr1-enriched cell product generated in vitro against host alloantigens. These receptors were collected from a human donor in good health.

As for this clonotype: The junction shows a germline mismatch at one end, possibly a read error. V and J are TRBV9 and TRBJ2-1; 8 bases match TRBD2. Per germline, CDR1 SGDLS and CDR2 YYNGEE. The CDR3 is 17 amino acids. DNA for the CDR3: TGTGCCGGCAGCGTAGTGCCTAGCGGATTCGGGGGGGATGAGCAGTTCTTC. Protein: CAGSVVPSGFGGDEQFF.

The rearrangement joins TRBV12-3 or TRBV12-4 to TRBJ1-2, with 8 bases aligning to TRBD1. CDR3 length: 14 residues. V trimming: 5 bases; J trimming: 8 bases; junction bases outside the gene matches: 10. This CDR3 reads CASSPRQGSVGYTF. The CDR3 DNA reads TGTGCCAGCAGTCCACGACAGGGGTCGGTAGGCTACACCTTC.

The rearrangement links TRBV5-1 to TRBJ2-2, with 10 bases lining up with TRBD2. V shed 0 bases, J shed 6 bases, and the junction held 14 bases outside the gene matches. Per germline, CDR1 SGHRS and CDR2 YFSETQ. This CDR3 is built from 19 residues. The CDR3 nucleotides are TGCGCCAGCAGCTTGGCCCCTAGCGGGAGACTACCCCCCCCCGGGGAGCTGTTTTTT. Protein product: CASSLAPSGRLPPPGELFF.

The V call is TRBV20-1, the J call TRBJ2-1; 9 bases are shared with TRBD2. In germline, CDR1 is DFQATT, CDR2 SNEGSKA (reference sequence). The trim removed 5 bases at V and 3 bases at J, leaving 5 bases unmatched. The CDR3 loop spans 14 amino acids. CDR3 in amino acids: CSAQSGGNYNEQFF. The CDR3 DNA follows: TGCAGTGCTCAGAGCGGGGGGAACTACAATGAGCAGTTCTTC.

The gene calls are TRBV5-1 and TRBJ1-1; D not certain. Germline V gene sequence: CDR1 SGHRS, CDR2 YFSETQ. The CDR3 sequence is 12 residues long. V lost 4 bases and J 6 bases, leaving 10 bases between the germline ends. The CDR3 here is CASSDAGAEAFF. The CDR3 region has the DNA TGCGCCAGCAGCGACGCCGGTGCTGAAGCTTTCTTT.

This clonotype was recorded only once. The V gene is TRBV11-2, the J gene TRBJ2-7, with 8 bases aligning to TRBD2. Trimming cost V 5 bases and J 3 bases; bases outside gene matches: 12. CDR3 length equals 16 residues. Looked up from germline, CDR1 is SGHAT and CDR2 is FQNNGV. For the CDR3, the DNA is TGTGCCAGCAGCCCCCGACTCACTAGCGGCGTCTACGAGCAGTACTTC. It translates to CASSPRLTSGVYEQYF.

This clonotype was seen a handful of times. The chain employs TRBV10-3 and TRBJ2-2; TRBD1 aligns across 10 bases. Germline CDR1 is ENHRY and CDR2 is SYGVKD. With 6 bases clipped from V and 5 bases from J, the junction kept 6 bases outside the gene matches. The CDR3 extends over 15 amino acids. The CDR3 nucleotides read TGTGCCATCAGGCCGGGACAGGGGTGGACCGGGGAGCTGTTTTTT. Its translation: CAIRPGQGWTGELFF.

The rearrangement joins TRBV5-8 to TRBJ1-1, with D perhaps matching TRBD1 (6 bases). V lost 2 bases and J 10 bases, leaving 12 bases between the germline ends. CDR3 size: 12 residues. Germline lookup yields CDR1 SGHTS and CDR2 YDEGEE. The CDR3 bases are TGTGCCAGCAGCTTTCGCGTGACAGGAGCTTTCTTT. It encodes CASSFRVTGAFF.

The genes are TRBV28 and TRBJ1-1, with D hard to call. Germline assignment: CDR1 MDHEN and CDR2 SYDVKM. V was cut by 6 bases and J by 1 base, with 12 bases left in between. The CDR3 spans 14 residues. CDR3 coding DNA: TGTGCCAGCAGCCCCTGGGCAGAGAACACTGAAGCTTTCTTT. Protein sequence: CASSPWAENTEAFF.

This rearrangement joins TRBV5-1 to TRBJ2-7; D not resolved. This CDR3 is built from 12 residues. Germline CDR1 is SGHRS and CDR2 is YFSETQ. Trimming removed 2 bases at V and 5 bases at J, with 8 bases between. The CDR3 nucleotides are TGCGCCAGCAGCTTTCTTCCGGACGAGCAGTACTTC. Protein: CASSFLPDEQYF.

This clonotype was seen more than once but under ten times. This chain connects TRBV18 to TRBJ1-5; D ambiguous. The V end was cut by 5 bases, the J end by 4 bases, with 9 bases between. The germline gives CDR1 KGHSH, CDR2 LQKENI. The CDR3 has 13 residues. DNA for the CDR3: TGTGCCAGCTCATTGATAGGGAATCAGCCCCAGCATTTT. Its translation: CASSLIGNQPQHF.

This chain joins TRBV2 and TRBJ2-7, with 8 bases lining up with TRBD2. CDR3 size: 15 residues. The V gene's germline CDR1 is SNHLY and CDR2 FYNNEI. The trim removed 6 bases at V and 5 bases at J, leaving 12 bases unmatched. CDR3 coding DNA: TGTGCCAGCAGCGAACCGGGACTAGGGGACGACGAGCAGTACTTC. This codes for CASSEPGLGDDEQYF.

The rearrangement links TRBV9 to TRBJ2-1; no clear D. V was shortened by 2 bases and J by 0 bases, with 9 bases between the two germline ends. CDR3 length equals 15 residues. Germline values: CDR1 SGDLS, CDR2 YYNGEE. Here the CDR3 DNA reads TGTGCCAGCAGCGTGGATCCGAGCTCCTACAATGAGCAGTTCTTC. Encoded protein: CASSVDPSSYNEQFF.

The chain joins TRBV7-2 to TRBJ2-2; maybe TRBD1 (6 bases). Germline assignment: CDR1 SGHTA and CDR2 FQGNSA. The V end was cut by 4 bases, the J end by 6 bases, with 15 bases between. CDR3 length: 15 residues. The CDR3 DNA is TGTGCCAGCAGCTCAGCTGGGACACAGGCCGGGGAGCTGTTTTTT. This translates into CASSSAGTQAGELFF.

The chain combines TRBV4-2 with TRBJ2-5; 7 nucleotides align to TRBD1. CDR3 length equals 16 residues. The germline V gene has CDR1 LGHNA and CDR2 YNFKEQ. The V and J ends lost 0 bases and 8 bases, in that order; junction bases with no gene match: 12. The chain's CDR3 is CASSQDPARTGGTQYF. The CDR3 region has the DNA TGTGCCAGCAGCCAAGATCCCGCCCGGACAGGTGGTACCCAGTACTTC.

The rearrangement links TRBV7-2 to TRBJ2-2; D is possibly TRBD1 (6 bases). CDR1 is SGHTA, CDR2 FQGNSA, per germline. This CDR3 contains 14 residues. Deletions cut 4 bases from V and 3 bases from J, with 9 bases between. CDR3 in amino acids: CASSSSGDTGELFF. The CDR3 DNA sequence: TGTGCCAGCAGCTCATCAGGGGACACCGGGGAGCTGTTTTTT.

The chain carries TRBV7-8 and TRBJ2-5, with a weak D call TRBD2 (5 bases). The CDR3 covers 14 residues. CDR1 is SGHVS, CDR2 FQNEAQ, per germline. V dropped 4 bases and J dropped 4 bases, with 13 bases sitting between them. This CDR3 is CASSYGRTGETQYF. CDR3 DNA sequence: TGTGCCAGCAGCTACGGACGGACTGGAGAGACCCAGTACTTC.

This sequence joins TRBV6-1 and TRBJ2-7; D is uncertain. The CDR3 is 15 residues long. V dropped 8 bases and J dropped 1 base, with 18 bases sitting between them. The germline CDR1 and CDR2 sequences are MNHNS and SASEGT. CDR3 amino acids: CASQGGMTSSYEQYF. DNA of the CDR3: TGTGCCAGCCAAGGTGGCATGACGAGTTCCTACGAGCAGTACTTC.

The gene calls are TRBV6-5 and TRBJ2-7; 13 nucleotides align to TRBD2. The ends lost 6 bases at V and 4 bases at J; junction bases unmatched: 9. Germline CDR1 is MNHEY and CDR2 is SVGAGI. There are 16 residues in the CDR3. CDR3 sequence reads: CASSRGTSGMVYEQYF. CDR3 coding DNA: TGTGCCAGCAGCAGGGGGACTAGCGGGATGGTTTACGAGCAGTACTTC.

V is TRBV29-1 and J is TRBJ2-5; either TRBD1 or TRBD2 may fit D (5 bases each). The germline V gene encodes CDR1 SQVTM and CDR2 ANQGSEA. This CDR3 is built from 13 residues. V was shortened by 8 bases and J by 1 base, with 14 bases between the two germline ends. CDR3 bases: TGCAGCTTGGGAGTCGGGACCCAAGAGACCCAGTACTTC. Residues: CSLGVGTQETQYF.

This clonotype was found a few times. The chain couples TRBV5-1 to TRBJ2-1; 11 nucleotides agree with TRBD2. From germline, CDR1 is SGHRS and CDR2 YFSETQ. The junction had 14 bases not matched to a gene; V was cut back by 4 bases and J by 8 bases. This CDR3 contains 17 residues. The CDR3 loop reads CASSPARTSGRRHEQFF. The CDR3 DNA reads as TGCGCCAGCAGCCCGGCCCGAACTAGCGGGAGAAGGCATGAGCAGTTCTTC.

V and J are TRBV19 and TRBJ1-6; a possible D gene is TRBD1 (6 bases). The length of the CDR3 is 17 residues. Germline loops: CDR1 LNHDA, CDR2 SQIVND (reference sequence). V lost 2 bases to trimming and J lost 8 bases, with 19 bases between them. CDR3 in amino acids: CASSIFYRASGDSPLHF. The CDR3 coding sequence is TGTGCCAGTAGTATATTTTATCGGGCCTCAGGGGATTCACCCCTCCACTTT. The full variable domain, with the rest looked up from reference TRBV19 and TRBJ1-6, is DGGITQSPKYLFRKEGQNVTLSCEQNLNHDAMYWYRQDPGQGLRLIYYSQIVNDFQKGDIAEGYSVSREKKESFPLTVTSAQKNPTAFYLCASSIFYRASGDSPLHFGNGTRLTVT.

The chain combines TRBV15 with TRBJ2-3; no reliable D call. This CDR3 is 16 amino acids long. Germline-derived CDR1 and CDR2 are LNHNV and YYDKDF (reference sequence). V lost 1 base and J 4 bases, leaving 15 bases between the germline ends. CDR3 nucleotides: TGTGCCACCAGCAGAGGTTCCCAAGCAGGTCCAGATACGCAGTATTTT. It is translated as CATSRGSQAGPDTQYF.

V is TRBV3-1 and J is TRBJ2-7; 9 positions match TRBD1. The germline V gene has CDR1 LGHDT and CDR2 YNNKEL (reference sequence). V lost 2 bases to trimming and J lost 2 bases; unmatched junction nucleotides: 1. This CDR3 has 14 amino acids. This CDR3 reads CASSQWDRAYEQYF. CDR3 coding DNA: TGTGCCAGCAGCCAATGGGACAGGGCCTACGAGCAGTACTTC.